These T cell receptor beta chains were read from a single sample in a study of blood T cell repertoires in COVID-19. The method was immunoSEQ multiplex PCR; TCRdb's version includes in-frame clones alone and lacks a portion of them. The table records 200,000 to 250,000 clones, approximately 80% of them present only once. Material: PBMCs or T cells enriched from blood (not recorded which). The receptors shown here come from a woman aged 40 to 50 with acute COVID-19. Each CDR3 is given with its conserved first and last residue. The D gene is left open where the match is weak. Size is omitted from some rows. Given values are once, few, many or a class for expanded clones.

clone_size: NA; d_call: TRBD1; v_call: TRBV7-9; j_call: TRBJ2-1; cdr3_aa: CASSTTGELDEQFF; cdr3_nt: TGTGCCAGCAGCACCACAGGGGAGTTGGATGAGCAGTTCTTC
clone_size: NA; d_call: NA; v_call: TRBV20-1; j_call: TRBJ2-1; cdr3_aa: CSASVGEQFF; cdr3_nt: TGCAGTGCTAGCGTCGGTGAGCAGTTCTTC
clone_size: many; d_call: TRBD2; v_call: TRBV28; j_call: TRBJ2-3; cdr3_aa: CASSGTSGQWDTQYF; cdr3_nt: TGTGCCAGCAGCGGAACTAGCGGGCAGTGGGATACGCAGTATTTT
clone_size: NA; d_call: NA; v_call: TRBV30; j_call: TRBJ2-5; cdr3_aa: CAWSVREQETQYF; cdr3_nt: TGTGCCTGGAGTGTACGGGAGCAAGAGACCCAGTACTTC
clone_size: NA; d_call: TRBD1; v_call: TRBV29-1; j_call: TRBJ1-1; cdr3_aa: CSVERQGAGTEAFF; cdr3_nt: TGCAGCGTTGAGCGTCAGGGGGCCGGCACTGAAGCTTTCTTT
clone_size: NA; d_call: TRBD1; v_call: TRBV3-1/TRBV3-2; j_call: TRBJ2-3; cdr3_aa: CASSQGTADTQYF; cdr3_nt: TGTGCCAGCAGCCAGGGGACAGCCGATACGCAGTATTTT
clone_size: NA; d_call: TRBD2; v_call: TRBV19; j_call: TRBJ2-2; cdr3_aa: CASYKRGNTGELFF; cdr3_nt: TGTGCCAGTTATAAGCGGGGGAACACCGGGGAGCTGTTTTTT
clone_size: NA; d_call: NA; v_call: TRBV19; j_call: TRBJ1-1; cdr3_aa: CASSIALFTEAFF; cdr3_nt: TGTGCCAGTAGTATAGCTCTTTTTACTGAAGCTTTCTTT
clone_size: NA; d_call: TRBD2; v_call: TRBV3-1/TRBV3-2; j_call: TRBJ2-5; cdr3_aa: CASSPTRTSGRRGETQYF; cdr3_nt: TGTGCCAGCAGCCCGACACGGACTAGCGGGAGGCGGGGAGAGACCCAGTACTTC
clone_size: NA; d_call: NA; v_call: TRBV5-4; j_call: TRBJ1-1; cdr3_aa: CASSSTGPNTEAFF; cdr3_nt: TGTGCCAGCAGCTCAACAGGGCCAAACACTGAAGCTTTCTTT
clone_size: NA; d_call: NA; v_call: TRBV6-5; j_call: TRBJ1-5; cdr3_aa: CASSFGRRRNQPQHF; cdr3_nt: TGTGCCAGCAGTTTTGGGCGTCGTAGGAATCAGCCCCAGCATTTT